The text below deals with one T cell receptor beta chain. CDR3 length: 15 residues. Germline CDR1 is SQVTM and CDR2 is ANQGSEA. Losses at the gene ends were 4 bases for V and 7 bases for J; bases not matched to a gene: 13. These data belong to a study of long-term antiretroviral therapy in people with HIV. The assay used was immunoSEQ (version v3.0), run at survey level. The repertoire was sequenced with immunoSEQ multiplex PCR; TCRdb's copy has only in-frame clones and lacks some. The sample has about 20,000 clones, approximately 87% seen once; the top ten hold about 3.5%. Every specimen provided about 0.95-11 million cryopreserved PBMC before DNA extraction took place.

The TCR sequence derives from a woman aged 45-65 years with HIV. The V call is TRBV29-1, the J call TRBJ2-1, with TRBD2 identical over 7 bases. The material sequenced was unsorted PBMCs, taken just under 2.7 years after starting antiretroviral therapy. The CDR3 DNA reads as TGCAGCGTTGTGGCTAGGACGGGAGGAGCAAATGAGCAGTTCTTC. Translating it yields CSVVARTGGANEQFF.